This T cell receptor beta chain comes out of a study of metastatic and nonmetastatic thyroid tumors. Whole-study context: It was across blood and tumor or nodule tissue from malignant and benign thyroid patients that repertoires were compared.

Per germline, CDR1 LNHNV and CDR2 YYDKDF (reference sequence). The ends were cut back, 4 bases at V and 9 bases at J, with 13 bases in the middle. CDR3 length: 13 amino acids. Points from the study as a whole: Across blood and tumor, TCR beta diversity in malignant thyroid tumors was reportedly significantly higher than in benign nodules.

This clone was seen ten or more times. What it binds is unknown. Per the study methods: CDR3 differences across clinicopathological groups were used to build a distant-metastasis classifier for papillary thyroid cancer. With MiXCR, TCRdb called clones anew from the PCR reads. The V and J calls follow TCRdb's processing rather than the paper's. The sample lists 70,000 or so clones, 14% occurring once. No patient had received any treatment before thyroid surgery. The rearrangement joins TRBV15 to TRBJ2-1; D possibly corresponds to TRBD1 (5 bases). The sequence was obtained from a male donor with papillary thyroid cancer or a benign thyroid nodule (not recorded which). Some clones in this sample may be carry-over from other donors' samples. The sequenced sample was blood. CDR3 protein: CATSIRAESEQFF. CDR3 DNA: TGTGCCACCAGCATCAGGGCGGAGAGTGAGCAGTTCTTC.